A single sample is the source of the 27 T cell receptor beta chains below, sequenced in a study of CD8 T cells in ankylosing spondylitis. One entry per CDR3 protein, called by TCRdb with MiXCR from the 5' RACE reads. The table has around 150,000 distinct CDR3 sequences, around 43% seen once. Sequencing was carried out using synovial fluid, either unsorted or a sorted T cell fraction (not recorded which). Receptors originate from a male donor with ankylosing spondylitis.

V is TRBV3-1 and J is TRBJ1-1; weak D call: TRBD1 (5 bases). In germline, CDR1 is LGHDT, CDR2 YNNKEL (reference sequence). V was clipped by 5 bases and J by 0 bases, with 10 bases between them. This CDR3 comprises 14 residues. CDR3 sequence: CASSAGLMNTEAFF. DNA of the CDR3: TGTGCCAGCAGCGCGGGGCTGATGAACACTGAAGCTTTCTTT.

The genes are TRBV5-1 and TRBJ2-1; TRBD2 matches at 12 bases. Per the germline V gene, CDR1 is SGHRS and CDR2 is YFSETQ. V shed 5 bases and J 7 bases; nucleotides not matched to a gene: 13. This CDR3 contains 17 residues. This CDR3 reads CASSRLSSGRAMNEQFF. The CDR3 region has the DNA TGCGCCAGCAGTAGGTTGTCTAGCGGGAGGGCCATGAATGAGCAGTTCTTC. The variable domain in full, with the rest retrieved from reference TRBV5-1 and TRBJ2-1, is KAGVTQTPRYLIKTRGQQVTLSCSPISGHRSVSWYQQTPGQGLQFLFEYFSETQRNKGNFPGRFSGRQFSNSRSEMNVSTLELGDSALYLCASSRLSSGRAMNEQFFGPGTRLTVL.

The DNA of the CDR3 is TGTGCCACCAGGACGTACCAGGGGAGACCCCCCTACGAGCAGTACTTC. Protein sequence: CATRTYQGRPPYEQYF. The J gene is TRBJ2-7, the V gene TRBV15, with a possible D match to TRBD1 (6 bases). CDR1 is LNHNV and CDR2 is YYDKDF in the germline V gene (reference sequence). Trimming shortened V by 6 bases and J by 2 bases, and 20 bases separated the two germline ends. The CDR3 is made up of 16 amino acids.

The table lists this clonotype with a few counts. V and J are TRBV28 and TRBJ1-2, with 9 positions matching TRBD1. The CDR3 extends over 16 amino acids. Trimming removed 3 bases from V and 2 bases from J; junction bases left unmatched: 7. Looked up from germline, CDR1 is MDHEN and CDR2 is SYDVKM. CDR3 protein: CASSFEYRGPNYGYTF. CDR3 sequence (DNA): TGTGCCAGCAGTTTTGAGTACAGGGGGCCCAACTATGGCTACACCTTC.

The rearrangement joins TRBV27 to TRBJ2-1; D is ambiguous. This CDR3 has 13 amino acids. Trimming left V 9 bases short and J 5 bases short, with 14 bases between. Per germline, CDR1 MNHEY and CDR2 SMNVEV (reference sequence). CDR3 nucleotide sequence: TGTGCCAGTTCCTGGAGCCAAGACAATGAGCAGTTCTTC. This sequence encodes CASSWSQDNEQFF.

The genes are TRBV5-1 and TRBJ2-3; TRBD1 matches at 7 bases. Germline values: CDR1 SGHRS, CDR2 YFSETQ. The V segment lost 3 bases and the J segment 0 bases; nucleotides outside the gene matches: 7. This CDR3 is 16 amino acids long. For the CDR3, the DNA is TGCGCCAGCAGCTCACTCCGGGACAGCAGCACAGATACGCAGTATTTT. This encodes CASSSLRDSSTDTQYF.

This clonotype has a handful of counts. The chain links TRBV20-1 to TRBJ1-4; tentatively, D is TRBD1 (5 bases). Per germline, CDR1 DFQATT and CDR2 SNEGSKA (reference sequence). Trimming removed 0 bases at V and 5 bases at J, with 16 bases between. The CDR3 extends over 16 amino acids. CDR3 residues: CSARDPRAPPNEKLFF. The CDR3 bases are TGCAGTGCTAGAGATCCCAGGGCCCCCCCAAATGAAAAACTGTTTTTT.

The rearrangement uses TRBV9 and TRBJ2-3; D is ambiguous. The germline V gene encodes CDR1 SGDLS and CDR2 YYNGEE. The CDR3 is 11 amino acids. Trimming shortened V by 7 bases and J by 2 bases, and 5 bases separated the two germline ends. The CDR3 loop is CASASTDTQYF. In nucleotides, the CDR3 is TGTGCCAGCGCATCCACAGATACGCAGTATTTT.

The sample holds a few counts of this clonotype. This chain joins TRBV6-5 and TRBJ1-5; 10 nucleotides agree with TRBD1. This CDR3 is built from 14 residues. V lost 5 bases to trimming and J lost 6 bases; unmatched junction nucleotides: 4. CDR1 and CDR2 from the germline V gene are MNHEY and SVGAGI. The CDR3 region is CASSLGTGVQPQHF. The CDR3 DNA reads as TGTGCCAGCAGTCTCGGGACAGGGGTTCAGCCCCAGCATTTT.

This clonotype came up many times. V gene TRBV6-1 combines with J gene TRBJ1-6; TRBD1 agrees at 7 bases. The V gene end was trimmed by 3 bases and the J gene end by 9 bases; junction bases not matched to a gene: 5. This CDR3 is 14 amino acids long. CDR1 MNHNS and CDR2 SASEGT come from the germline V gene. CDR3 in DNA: TGTGCCAGCAGTGACGCGACAGGGAGTTCACCCCTCCACTTT. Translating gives CASSDATGSSPLHF.

The DNA for the CDR3 is TGTGCCAGCACGGCCGGACAGGGATTAATGAACACTGAAGCTTTCTTT. It specifies CASTAGQGLMNTEAFF. The rearrangement joins TRBV9 to TRBJ1-1; TRBD1 aligns across 8 bases. Germline CDR1 and CDR2: SGDLS and YYNGEE. Trimming took 6 bases from V and 0 from J; bases not matched to a gene: 10. This CDR3 has 16 residues.

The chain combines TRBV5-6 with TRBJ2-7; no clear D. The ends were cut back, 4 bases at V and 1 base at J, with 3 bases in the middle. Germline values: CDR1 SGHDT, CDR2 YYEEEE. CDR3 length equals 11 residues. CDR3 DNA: TGTGCCAGCAGCGGATCCTACGAGCAGTACTTC. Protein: CASSGSYEQYF.

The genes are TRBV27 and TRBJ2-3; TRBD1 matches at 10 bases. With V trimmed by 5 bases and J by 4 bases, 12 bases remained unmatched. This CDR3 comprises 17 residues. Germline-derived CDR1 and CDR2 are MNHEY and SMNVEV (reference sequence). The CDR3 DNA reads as TGTGCCAGCAGTCTCTGGCCGGGACAGGGGTTTCCAGATACGCAGTATTTT. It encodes CASSLWPGQGFPDTQYF.

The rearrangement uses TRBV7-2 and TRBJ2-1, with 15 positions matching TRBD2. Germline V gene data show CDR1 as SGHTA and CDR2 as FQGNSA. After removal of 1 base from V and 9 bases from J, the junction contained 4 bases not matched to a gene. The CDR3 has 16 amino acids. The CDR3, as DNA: TGTGCCAGCAGCTTAGTTGGGACTAGCGGGAGGATTGAGCAGTTCTTC. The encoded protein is CASSLVGTSGRIEQFF.

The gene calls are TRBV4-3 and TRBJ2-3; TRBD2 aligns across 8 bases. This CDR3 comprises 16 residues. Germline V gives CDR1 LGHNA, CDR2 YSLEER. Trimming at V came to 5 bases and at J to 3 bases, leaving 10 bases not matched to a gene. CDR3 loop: CASSTWRSGSTDTQYF. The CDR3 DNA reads TGCGCCAGCAGCACATGGAGGAGCGGGAGTACAGATACGCAGTATTTT.

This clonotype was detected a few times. CDR3 amino acids: CASSGMGKNIQYF. The DNA for the CDR3 is TGTGCCAGCAGCGGGATGGGGAAAAACATTCAGTACTTC. The chain recombines TRBV13 with TRBJ2-4, with D unclear. Between the trimmed V and J ends, which lost 5 bases and 4 bases, there was a span of 9 bases. Germline CDR1 PRHDT, CDR2 FYEKMQ (reference sequence). The CDR3 length is 13 residues.

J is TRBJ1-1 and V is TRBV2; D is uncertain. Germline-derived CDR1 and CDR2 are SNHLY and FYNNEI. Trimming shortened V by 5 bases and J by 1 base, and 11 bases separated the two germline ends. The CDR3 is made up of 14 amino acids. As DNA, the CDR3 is TGTGCCAGCAGTCGTTTGGCTCAGAACACTGAAGCTTTCTTT. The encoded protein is CASSRLAQNTEAFF.

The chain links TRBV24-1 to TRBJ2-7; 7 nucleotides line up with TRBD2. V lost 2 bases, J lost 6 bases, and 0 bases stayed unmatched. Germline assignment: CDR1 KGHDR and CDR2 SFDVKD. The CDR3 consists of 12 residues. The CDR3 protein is CATSDWGGEQYF. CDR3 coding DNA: TGTGCCACCAGTGATTGGGGGGGCGAGCAGTACTTC.

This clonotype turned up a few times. For the CDR3, the DNA is TGTGCCAGCAGTTACTCGGTCAGGGTACGTCTCACAGATACGCAGTATTTT. Its translation is CASSYSVRVRLTDTQYF. The chain combines TRBV6-5 with TRBJ2-3; D may be TRBD1 (5 bases). The length of the CDR3 is 17 residues. V was pared by 0 bases and J by 2 bases, with 15 bases between. CDR1 is MNHEY, CDR2 SVGAGI, per germline.

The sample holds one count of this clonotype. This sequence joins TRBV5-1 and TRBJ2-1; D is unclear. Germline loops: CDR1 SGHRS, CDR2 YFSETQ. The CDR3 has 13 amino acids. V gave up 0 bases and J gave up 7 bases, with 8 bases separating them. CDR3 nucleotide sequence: TGCGCCAGCAGCTTGGCCTTCGATAATGAGCAGTTCTTC. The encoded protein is CASSLAFDNEQFF.

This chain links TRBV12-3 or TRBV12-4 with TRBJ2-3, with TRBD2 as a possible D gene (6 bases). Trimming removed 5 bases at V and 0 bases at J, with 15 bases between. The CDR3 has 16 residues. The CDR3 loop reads CASSPYGTSSTDTQYF. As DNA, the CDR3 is TGTGCCAGCAGTCCTTATGGGACTTCGAGCACAGATACGCAGTATTTT.

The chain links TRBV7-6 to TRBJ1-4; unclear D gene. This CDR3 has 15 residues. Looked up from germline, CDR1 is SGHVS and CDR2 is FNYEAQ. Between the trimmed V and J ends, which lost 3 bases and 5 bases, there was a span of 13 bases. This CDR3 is CASSFAGIENEKLFF. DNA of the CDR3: TGTGCCAGCAGCTTCGCCGGGATAGAAAATGAAAAACTGTTTTTT.

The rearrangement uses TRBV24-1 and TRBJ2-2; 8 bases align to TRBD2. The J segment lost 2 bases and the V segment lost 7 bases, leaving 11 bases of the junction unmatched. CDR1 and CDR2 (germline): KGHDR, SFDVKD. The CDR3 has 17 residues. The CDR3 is CATSEGEREFNTGELFF. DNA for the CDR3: TGTGCCACCAGCGAGGGGGAGCGGGAGTTTAACACCGGGGAGCTGTTTTTT.

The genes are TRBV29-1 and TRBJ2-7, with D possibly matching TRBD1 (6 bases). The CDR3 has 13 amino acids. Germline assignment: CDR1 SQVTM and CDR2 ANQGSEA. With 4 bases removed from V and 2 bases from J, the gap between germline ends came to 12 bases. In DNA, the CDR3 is TGCAGCGTTGTCCAGGGGTACCCCTACGAGCAGTACTTC. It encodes CSVVQGYPYEQYF.

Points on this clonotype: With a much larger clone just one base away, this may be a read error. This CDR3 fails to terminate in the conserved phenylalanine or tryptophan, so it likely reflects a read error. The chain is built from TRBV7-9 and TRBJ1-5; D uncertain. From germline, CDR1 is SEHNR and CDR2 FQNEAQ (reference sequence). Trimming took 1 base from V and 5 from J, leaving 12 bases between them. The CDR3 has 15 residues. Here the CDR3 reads CASSLGFEGDQPQHL. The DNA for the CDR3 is TGTGCCAGCAGCTTAGGTTTCGAGGGAGATCAGCCCCAGCATTTA.

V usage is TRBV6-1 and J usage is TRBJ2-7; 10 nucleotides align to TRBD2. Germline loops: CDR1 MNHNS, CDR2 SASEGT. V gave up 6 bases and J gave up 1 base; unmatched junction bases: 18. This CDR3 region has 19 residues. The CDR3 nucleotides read TGTGCCAGCAGCCGCCCGGCGACTAGCGGGTTAGGCGGGTCCTACGAGCAGTACTTC. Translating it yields CASSRPATSGLGGSYEQYF.

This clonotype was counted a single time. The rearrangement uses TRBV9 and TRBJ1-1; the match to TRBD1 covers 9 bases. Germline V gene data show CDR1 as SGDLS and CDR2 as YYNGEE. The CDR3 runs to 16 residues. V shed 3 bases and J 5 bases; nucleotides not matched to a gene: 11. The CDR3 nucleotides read TGTGCCAGCAGCGGCCACAGGGGGCGACGGAAAACTGAAGCTTTCTTT. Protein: CASSGHRGRRKTEAFF.